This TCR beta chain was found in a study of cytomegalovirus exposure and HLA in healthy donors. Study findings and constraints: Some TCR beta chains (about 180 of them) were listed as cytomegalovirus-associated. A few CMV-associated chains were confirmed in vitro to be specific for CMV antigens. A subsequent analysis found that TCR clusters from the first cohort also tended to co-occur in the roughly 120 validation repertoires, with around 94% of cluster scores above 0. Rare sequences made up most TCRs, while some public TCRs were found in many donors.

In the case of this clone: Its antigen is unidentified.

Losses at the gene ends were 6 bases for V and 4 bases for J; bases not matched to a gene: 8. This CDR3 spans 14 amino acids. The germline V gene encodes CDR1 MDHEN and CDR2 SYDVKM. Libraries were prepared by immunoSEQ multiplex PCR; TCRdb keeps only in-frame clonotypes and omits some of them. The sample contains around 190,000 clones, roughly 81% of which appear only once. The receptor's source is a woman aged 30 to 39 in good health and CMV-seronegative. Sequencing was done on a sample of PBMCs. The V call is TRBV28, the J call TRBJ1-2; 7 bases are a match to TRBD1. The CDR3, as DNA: TGTGCCAGCAGGCCGGGACAGCCCGTCTATGGCTACACCTTC. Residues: CASRPGQPVYGYTF.